These T cell receptor beta chains were read from a single sample in a study of post-analysis software for immune sequencing data. TCRdb re-derived calls from the PCR reads in MiXCR, one entry per CDR3 protein. The sample carries fewer than 700,000 distinct CDR3 sequences, about 40% recorded once. The sequencing sample was made of blood. These receptors originate from a girl aged 10-17 years with multiple sclerosis. CDR3s include the opening cysteine and the closing phenylalanine or tryptophan. Each record gives: J gene, clone size, D gene, V gene, CDR3 DNA, CDR3 protein. The D gene is left open where the match is weak. Expanded clones are given a class, and other clones once, few, many or no size at all.

>TRBJ2-3|once|TRBD2|TRBV5-1
TGCGCCAGCAGCACCGGACTAGCGGGGGTTTCCACAGATACGCAGTATTTT
CASSTGLAGVSTDTQYF
>TRBJ2-1|few|NA|TRBV25-1
TGTGCCAGCAGTGAATACAGAGATGAGCAGTTCTTC
CASSEYRDEQFF
>TRBJ2-5|few|TRBD2|TRBV4-2
TGTGCCAGCAGCCAAGATGGGGGACTAGCGGGAGAAGAGACCCAGTACTTC
CASSQDGGLAGEETQYF
>TRBJ1-2|NA|NA|TRBV20-1
TGCAGTGCTAGAGACCTCACTGACAACTATGGCTACACCTTC
CSARDLTDNYGYTF
>TRBJ2-5|few|NA|TRBV7-9
TGTGCCAGCACCTTTTTAGACTCCCAAGAGACCCAGTACTTC
CASTFLDSQETQYF
>TRBJ1-1|NA|NA|TRBV12-3/TRBV12-4
TGTGCCAGCAGTTTCACGGAATCGAACACTGAAGCTTTCTTT
CASSFTESNTEAFF
>TRBJ2-1|NA|NA|TRBV30
TGTGCCTGGAGTCCCCTAAATGAGCAGTTCTTC
CAWSPLNEQFF
>TRBJ1-2|NA|NA|TRBV12-3/TRBV12-4
TGTGCCAGCAGTTTAGGGGCGGTGGGTAATGGCTACACCTTC
CASSLGAVGNGYTF
>TRBJ2-7|NA|TRBD1|TRBV5-1
TGCGCCAGCCTTACAGGGGCCCACGAGCAGTACTTC
CASLTGAHEQYF
>TRBJ2-5|NA|NA|TRBV29-1
TGCAGCGGGTGGCATACGCAAGAGACCCAGTACTTC
CSGWHTQETQYF
>TRBJ2-7|NA|TRBD2|TRBV20-1
TGCAGTGCTATCCGGGGGGGGTTGGACTACGAGCAGTACTTC
CSAIRGGLDYEQYF
>TRBJ2-7|once|NA|TRBV20-1
TGCAGTGCCCCCGGGGGCTACGAGCAGTACTTC
CSAPGGYEQYF
>TRBJ2-3|once|NA|TRBV9
TGTGCCAGCAGCGCCCGGGGGACAGACAGCACAGATACGCAGTATTTT
CASSARGTDSTDTQYF
>TRBJ2-7|NA|NA|TRBV12-3/TRBV12-4
TGTGCCAGCAGTCCTCAGGGGATTTCCTACGAGCAGTACTTC
CASSPQGISYEQYF
>TRBJ1-1|NA|NA|TRBV20-1
TGCAGTGCTAGAGGTTTGTGGCTCACTGAAGCTTTCTTT
CSARGLWLTEAFF
>TRBJ2-7|NA|TRBD2|TRBV28
TGTGCCAGCAGTAGTACCGGGACTAGCGGGATCTACGAGCAGTACTTC
CASSSTGTSGIYEQYF
>TRBJ2-1|NA|NA|TRBV28
TGTGCCAGCAGTTTAAGCCAGGGAACGAGGAATGAGCAGTTCTTC
CASSLSQGTRNEQFF
>TRBJ2-5|NA|NA|TRBV3-1
TGTGCCAGCAGTAAAGACAGGGAGGTAGAAGAGACCCAGTACTTC
CASSKDREVEETQYF
>TRBJ2-6|NA|NA|TRBV25-1
TGTGCCAGCAGTGACCCGACCGGGGCCAACGTCCTGACTTTC
CASSDPTGANVLTF
>TRBJ2-1|NA|TRBD2|TRBV3-1
TGTGCCAGCAGCCAAGATCCTAGCGGTTTTTACAATGAGCAGTTCTTC
CASSQDPSGFYNEQFF
>TRBJ2-2|once|TRBD1|TRBV5-1
TGCGCCAGCAGCCGATCCGGGACAGGGAACACCGGGGAGCTGTTTTTT
CASSRSGTGNTGELFF
>TRBJ1-1|NA|NA|TRBV5-1
TGCGCCAGCAGCTTTAGGACATCCAACACTGAAGCTTTCTTT
CASSFRTSNTEAFF
>TRBJ2-7|few|TRBD1|TRBV12-3/TRBV12-4
TGTGCCAGCAGTAGACAGGGGGGTTACGAGCAGTACTTC
CASSRQGGYEQYF
>TRBJ2-5|few|NA|TRBV5-6
TGTGCCAGCAGCGTTGGGGGCGCGACCCAGTACTTC
CASSVGGATQYF
>TRBJ1-5|NA|NA|TRBV12-3/TRBV12-4
TGTGCCAGCAGAGCCGGGGGAGGAGGCAATCAGCCCCAGCATTTT
CASRAGGGGNQPQHF
>TRBJ2-7|NA|NA|TRBV11-3
TGTGCCAGCAGTACGACTGCGGACCCACTCTACAATGAGCAGTACTTC
CASSTTADPLYNEQYF
>TRBJ2-2|NA|NA|TRBV12-3/TRBV12-4
TGTGCCAGCAGTTTAGGGTACACCGGGGAGCTGTTTTTT
CASSLGYTGELFF
>TRBJ2-7|NA|NA|TRBV9
TGTGCCAGCAGCGCCGGCTTGTCTCTCCCCTACGAGCAGTACTTC
CASSAGLSLPYEQYF
>TRBJ2-7|NA|NA|TRBV4-1
TGCGCCAGCAGCCAAGTAGATATGGGGTTTACGGGGGCCCAGTACTTC
CASSQVDMGFTGAQYF
>TRBJ2-3|NA|NA|TRBV6-6
TGTGCCAGCAGTTACTCCAGGGAAACAGATACGCAGTATTTT
CASSYSRETDTQYF
>TRBJ2-3|once|TRBD2|TRBV10-3
TGTGCCATCAGTGAGGACGGGACTAGTACAGATACGCAGTATTTT
CAISEDGTSTDTQYF
>TRBJ2-1|NA|NA|TRBV29-1
TGCAGCGTTGCAAGGGGGAGGAGGAATGAGCAGTTCTTC
CSVARGRRNEQFF
>TRBJ2-7|NA|NA|TRBV4-1
TGCGCCAGCAGCCAAGAGGGGACCTACGAGCAGTACTTC
CASSQEGTYEQYF
>TRBJ2-3|few|NA|TRBV25-1
TGTGCCAGCAGTGATACAGGGCGCCCAGATACGCAGTATTTT
CASSDTGRPDTQYF
>TRBJ2-1|NA|NA|TRBV4-1
TGCGCCAGCAGCCACGCTGTACTCTCCTACAATGAGCAGTTCTTC
CASSHAVLSYNEQFF
>TRBJ2-1|NA|NA|TRBV29-1
TGCAGCGTTGGAGGGGCAAACAATGAGCAGTTCTTC
CSVGGANNEQFF
>TRBJ2-1|few|NA|TRBV7-9
TGTGCCAGCAATTGGATGGGGGTAAGCCGCCCCAACGAGCAGTTCTTC
CASNWMGVSRPNEQFF
>TRBJ1-2|NA|NA|TRBV29-1
TGCAGCGTGGCAGGCTCTAACTATGACTACACCTTC
CSVAGSNYDYTF
>TRBJ2-1|NA|NA|TRBV20-1
TGCAGTGCTAGGGACTACATTTCCTCCTACAATGAGCAGTTCTTC
CSARDYISSYNEQFF
>TRBJ2-1|NA|TRBD1|TRBV6-5
TGTGCCAGCAGTCACCCTGGGACAGGTCTTAGCTCCTACAATGAGCAGTTCTTC
CASSHPGTGLSSYNEQFF
>TRBJ2-1|NA|NA|TRBV6-2/TRBV6-3
TGTGCCAGCAGTTCAGGGACAACTCACAATGAGCAGTTCTTC
CASSSGTTHNEQFF
>TRBJ2-7|few|TRBD1|TRBV12-3/TRBV12-4
TGTGCCAGCAGCCTAGGGACAGGGGTCTACGAGCAGTACTTC
CASSLGTGVYEQYF
>TRBJ2-3|few|NA|TRBV12-3/TRBV12-4
TGTGCCAGCAGTTACCCCAGGACTGTGTCTAGCACAGATACGCAGTATTTT
CASSYPRTVSSTDTQYF
>TRBJ2-7|NA|NA|TRBV20-1
TGCAGTGCTAGTGAGGGGCAGGGGCTGTACTACGAGCAGTACTTC
CSASEGQGLYYEQYF
>TRBJ2-1|once|TRBD2|TRBV5-5
TGTGCCAGCAGCTTGACTAGCGGGAGGTGGTCCTACAATGAGCAGTTCTTC
CASSLTSGRWSYNEQFF
>TRBJ1-2|once|NA|TRBV6-6
TGTGCCAGCAGTCGACCGGCAGGGAGTAACTATGGCTACACCTTC
CASSRPAGSNYGYTF
>TRBJ2-3|NA|TRBD1|TRBV12-3/TRBV12-4
TGTGCCAGCAGTTTAGCGCTTGGGACAGGGAGTGGAGATACGCAGTATTTT
CASSLALGTGSGDTQYF
>TRBJ1-1|NA|NA|TRBV21-1
TGTGCCAGCACCTCAAGGGGGGCGGTTTGGTCTGAAGCTTTCTTT
CASTSRGAVWSEAFF
>TRBJ2-7|NA|NA|TRBV2
TGTGCCAGCAGCCGCGGACAGGGAGGGTTGCACGAGCAGTACTTC
CASSRGQGGLHEQYF
>TRBJ2-1|few|TRBD2|TRBV10-3
TGTGCCATCAGCGGGACTAGCGAGTACAATGAGCAGTTCTTC
CAISGTSEYNEQFF
>TRBJ2-7|NA|NA|TRBV9
TGTGCCAGCAGCGTAGATCCCCAGGGTCGCTACGAGCAGTACTTC
CASSVDPQGRYEQYF
>TRBJ2-3|few|TRBD2|TRBV3-1
TGTGCCAGCAGCCAGGCGGGACTAGCGGGCGCCGATACGCAGTATTTT
CASSQAGLAGADTQYF
>TRBJ2-3|NA|NA|TRBV7-8
TGTGCCAGCAGTCGCAAAAGAGACACAGGGACAGATACGCAGTATTTT
CASSRKRDTGTDTQYF
>TRBJ1-6|NA|NA|TRBV6-1
TGTGCCAGCAGGCCGGGACTGTATAATTCACCCCTCCACTTT
CASRPGLYNSPLHF
>TRBJ2-7|NA|TRBD2|TRBV12-3/TRBV12-4
TGTGTCAGCAGCACCCGGCCTAGCGGCTACGAGCAGTACTTC
CVSSTRPSGYEQYF
>TRBJ1-2|once|NA|TRBV6-6
TGTGCCAGCAGTTACAATAGGGAACCCAACTATGGCTACACCTTC
CASSYNREPNYGYTF
>TRBJ1-2|few|TRBD1|TRBV12-3/TRBV12-4
TGTGCCAGCAGTCTGCTACAGGGGGCGGATGGCTACACCTTC
CASSLLQGADGYTF